The rows below give T cell receptor beta chains drawn from one sample of a study of blood T cell repertoires in COVID-19. The repertoire was sequenced with immunoSEQ multiplex PCR; TCRdb's copy has only in-frame clones and lacks some. Of around 270,000 clones in the sample, 80% to 90% were seen once. The sequencing input was PBMCs or T cells enriched from blood (not recorded which). These receptors were obtained from a woman aged 30 to 39 who had recovered from COVID-19. Both conserved end residues are trimmed from each CDR3. The order of the fields is D gene, clone size, V gene, J gene, CDR3 protein. The D gene is left open where the match is weak. Clone size is shown for a subset of rows, as once, few, many or a class of expanded clone.

.	.	TRBV12-3/TRBV12-4	TRBJ1-5	ASRSTVQPQH
.	.	TRBV5-1	TRBJ1-1	ASSLRDRGTEAF
.	.	TRBV24-1	TRBJ2-1	ATSRATAEQF
.	.	TRBV29-1	TRBJ1-1	SAGHRNTEAF
.	once	TRBV6-5	TRBJ2-1	ASSYGGVYNEQF
TRBD2	.	TRBV7-6	TRBJ2-3	ASSLPRPGERGGRVSTDTQY
.	.	TRBV6-2/TRBV6-3	TRBJ2-5	ASSRGETQY
.	once	TRBV27	TRBJ1-2	ASSLGTGLNYGYT
TRBD2	.	TRBV18	TRBJ2-2	ASSPLSGSSNTGELF
TRBD1	.	TRBV7-2	TRBJ2-6	ASSFRTGAGSGANVLT
.	.	TRBV5-1	TRBJ1-4	ASSLGGLGEKLF
TRBD1	.	TRBV9	TRBJ2-3	ASSLQGTGTDTQY
TRBD1	.	TRBV5-1	TRBJ1-2	ASSRWGTENYGYT
.	.	TRBV7-9	TRBJ1-2	ASSLIGQGSGIYYGYT
TRBD2	.	TRBV11-3	TRBJ2-3	ASSPRTSGGTDTQY
.	.	TRBV7-9	TRBJ1-1	ASSLARGNTEAF
TRBD1	.	TRBV19	TRBJ1-5	ASSMDRNYQPQH
TRBD2	.	TRBV28	TRBJ2-7	ASSLFLAGGVEQY
TRBD1	once	TRBV24-1	TRBJ2-2	ATSDHRTGEPGELF
TRBD1	.	TRBV5-8	TRBJ1-5	ASSLQGARNQPQH
.	.	TRBV20-1	TRBJ2-5	SALFQETQY
.	.	TRBV7-9	TRBJ2-2	ASTPDGYTGELF
.	.	TRBV27	TRBJ1-1	ASSSGTGIGTEAF
TRBD1	.	TRBV4-1	TRBJ1-2	ASSQEDRGRVGYGYT
TRBD2	few	TRBV7-8	TRBJ2-1	ASRGEGSAASYNEQF
.	.	TRBV9	TRBJ1-3	ASSRGPDSGNTIY
.	.	TRBV14	TRBJ1-1	ASSQLQAEAF
.	.	TRBV6-5	TRBJ1-4	ASSQGREKLF
TRBD2	.	TRBV10-3	TRBJ2-3	AISDGTSGGATDTQY
TRBD1	.	TRBV6-5	TRBJ1-1	ASNRGTNTEAF
.	.	TRBV18	TRBJ1-1	ASSPRLDTEAF
.	.	TRBV5-4	TRBJ1-5	ASSSEGGQPQH
.	.	TRBV28	TRBJ2-5	ASSLRETQY
.	.	TRBV29-1	TRBJ2-7	SVHDGFYEQY